This section outlines one T cell receptor beta chain sequence together with its context. Its target is not known. The source of the sample is a study of STAT5B mutations in CD4+ large granular lymphocyte leukemia. Repertoires were generated with immunoSEQ multiplex PCR, while TCRdb's copy carries only in-frame clones and drops some. Of some 51,000 clones listed, about 80% were seen once; the top ten hold 0.35% to 0.4%. The CDR3 is 15 residues long. Germline values: CDR1 SGHAT, CDR2 FQNNGV. The ends lost 1 base at V and 3 bases at J; junction bases unmatched: 5. Findings and limits, study-wide: Patient CD4-sorted repertoires stayed more clonal than healthy ones after leukemic-clone removal. TRBV06-family usage was enriched in top patient clones (8/27) versus controls (2/35).

The sample taken for sequencing was CD4+ T cells from blood buffy coats. The sequence was collected from a human donor in good health. The chain has TRBV11-2 and TRBJ2-7, with 8 bases that match TRBD2. CDR3 in DNA: TGTGCCAGCAGCTTAGCAGCGGGGGTATTCTACGAGCAGTACTTC. This gives the protein CASSLAAGVFYEQYF.